The sequence of this TCR beta chain was determined in a study of T-cell reconstitution after alpha-beta-depleted transplantation in children. Study-wide points: Some patients' high day-60 TCRbeta diversity was traced to surviving recipient T cells and thymic progenitors. Fresh T-cell production supplied most of the T-cell counts and diversity seen one year after transplant. Several hundred graft clones that had expanded were reportedly the source of alpha-beta T cells about two months after transplant.

This clonotype was seen repeatedly, ten times or more. Its specificity is not known. Relative to the germline gene, one junction end is altered; a read error may explain this. The TCRbeta library incorporated unique molecular identifiers. Each CDR3 protein is one row after TCRdb ran MiXCR on the PCR reads. The profile shows about 300,000 distinct CDR3 sequences, roughly a tenth of them singletons. Germline CDR1 SSHAT, CDR2 FNYEAQ (reference sequence). The CDR3 loop spans 17 amino acids. The sample was PBMCs, taken before TCRalphabeta/CD19-depleted stem cell transplant. This receptor was taken from a boy younger than two with acute myeloid leukemia, due to receive a stem cell transplant. The gene calls are TRBV7-7 and TRBJ2-2, with 7 nucleotides matching TRBD1. As DNA, the CDR3 is TGTGCTAGCAGGTCCGCAAGAGGACAGGCGAACACCGGGGAGCTGTTTTTT. Encoded protein: CASRSARGQANTGELFF.